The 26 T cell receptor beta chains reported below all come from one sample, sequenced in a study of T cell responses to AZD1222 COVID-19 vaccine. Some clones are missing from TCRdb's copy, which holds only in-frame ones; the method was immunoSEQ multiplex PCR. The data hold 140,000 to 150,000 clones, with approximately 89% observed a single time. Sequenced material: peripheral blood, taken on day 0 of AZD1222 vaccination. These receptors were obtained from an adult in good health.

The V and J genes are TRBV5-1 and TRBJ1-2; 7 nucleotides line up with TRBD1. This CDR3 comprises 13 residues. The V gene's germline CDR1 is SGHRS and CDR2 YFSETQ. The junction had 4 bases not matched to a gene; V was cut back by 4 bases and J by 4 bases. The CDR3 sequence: CASSPGQTYGYTF. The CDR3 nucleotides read TGCGCCAGCAGCCCGGGACAGACCTATGGCTACACCTTC.

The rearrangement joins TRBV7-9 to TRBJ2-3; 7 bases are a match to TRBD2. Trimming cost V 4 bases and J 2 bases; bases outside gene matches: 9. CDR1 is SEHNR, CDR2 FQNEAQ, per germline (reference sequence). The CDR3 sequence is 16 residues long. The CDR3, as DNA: TGTGCCAGCAGCTCGGGGGTTAGCGGGTACACAGATACGCAGTATTTT. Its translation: CASSSGVSGYTDTQYF. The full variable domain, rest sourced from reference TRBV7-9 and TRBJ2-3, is DTGVSQNPRHKITKRGQNVTFRCDPISEHNRLYWYRQTLGQGPEFLTYFQNEAQLEKSRLLSDRFSAERPKGSFSTLEIQRTEQGDSAMYLCASSSGVSGYTDTQYFGPGTRLTVL.

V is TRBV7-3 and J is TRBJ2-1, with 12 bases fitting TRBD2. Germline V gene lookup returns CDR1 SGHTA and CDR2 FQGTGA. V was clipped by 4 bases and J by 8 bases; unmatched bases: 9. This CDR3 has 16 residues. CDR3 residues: CASSSGGTSGPYEQFF. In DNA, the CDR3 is TGTGCCAGCAGCTCCGGAGGGACTAGCGGGCCCTATGAGCAGTTCTTC.

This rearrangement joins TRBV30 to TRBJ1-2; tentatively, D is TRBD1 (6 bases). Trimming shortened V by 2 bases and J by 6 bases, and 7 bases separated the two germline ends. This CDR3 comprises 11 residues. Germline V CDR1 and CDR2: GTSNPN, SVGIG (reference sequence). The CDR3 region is CAWSPGDGYTF. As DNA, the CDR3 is TGTGCCTGGAGTCCAGGGGATGGCTACACCTTC.

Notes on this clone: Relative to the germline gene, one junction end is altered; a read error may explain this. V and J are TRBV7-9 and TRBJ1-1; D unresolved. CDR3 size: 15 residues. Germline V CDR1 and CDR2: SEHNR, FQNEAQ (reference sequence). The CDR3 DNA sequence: TGTGCCAGCGGCTTTTGGAGTACCCCTAACACTGAAGCTTTCTTT. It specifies CASGFWSTPNTEAFF.

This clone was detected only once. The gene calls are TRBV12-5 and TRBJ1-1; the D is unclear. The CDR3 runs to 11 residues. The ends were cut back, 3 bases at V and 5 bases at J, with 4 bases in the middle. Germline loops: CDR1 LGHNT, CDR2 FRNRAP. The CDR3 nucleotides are TGTGCTAGTGGTTTTCGTACTGAAGCTTTCTTT. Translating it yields CASGFRTEAFF. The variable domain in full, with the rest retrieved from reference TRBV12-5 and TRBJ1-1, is DARVTQTPRHKVTEMGQEVTMRCQPILGHNTVFWYRQTMMQGLELLAYFRNRAPLDDSGMPKDRFSAEMPDATLATLKIQPSEPRDSAVYFCASGFRTEAFFGQGTRLTVV.

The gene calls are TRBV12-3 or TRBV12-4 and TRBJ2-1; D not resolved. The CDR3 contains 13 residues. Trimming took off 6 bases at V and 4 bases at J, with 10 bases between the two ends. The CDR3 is CASSQTEYNEQFF. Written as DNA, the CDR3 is TGTGCCAGCAGCCAGACGGAATACAATGAGCAGTTCTTC.

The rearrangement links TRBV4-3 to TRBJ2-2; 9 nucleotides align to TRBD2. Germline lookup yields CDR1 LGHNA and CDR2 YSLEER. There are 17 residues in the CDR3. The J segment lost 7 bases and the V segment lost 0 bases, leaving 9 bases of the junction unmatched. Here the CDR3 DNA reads TGCGCCAGCAGCCAAGATCTGAGCGGGGGGACTGGCGGGGAGCTGTTTTTT. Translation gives CASSQDLSGGTGGELFF.

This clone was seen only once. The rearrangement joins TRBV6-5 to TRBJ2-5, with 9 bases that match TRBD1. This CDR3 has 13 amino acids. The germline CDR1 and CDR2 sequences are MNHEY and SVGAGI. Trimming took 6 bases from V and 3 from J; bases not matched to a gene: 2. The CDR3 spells CASSRDREETQYF. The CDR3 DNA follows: TGTGCCAGCAGCAGGGACAGGGAAGAGACCCAGTACTTC.

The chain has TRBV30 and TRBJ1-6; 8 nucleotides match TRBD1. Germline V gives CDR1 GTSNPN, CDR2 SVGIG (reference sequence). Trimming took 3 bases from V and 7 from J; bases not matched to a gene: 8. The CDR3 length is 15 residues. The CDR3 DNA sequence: TGTGCCTGGAGCCCCCAGGGGGCGGGAAATTCACCCCTCCACTTT. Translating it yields CAWSPQGAGNSPLHF.

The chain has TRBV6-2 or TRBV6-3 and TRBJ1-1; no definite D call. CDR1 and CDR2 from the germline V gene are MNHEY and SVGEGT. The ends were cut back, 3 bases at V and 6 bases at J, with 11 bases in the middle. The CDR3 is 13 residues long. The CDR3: CASSYFSGSEAFF. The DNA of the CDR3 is TGTGCCAGCAGTTATTTCTCGGGCTCTGAAGCTTTCTTT.

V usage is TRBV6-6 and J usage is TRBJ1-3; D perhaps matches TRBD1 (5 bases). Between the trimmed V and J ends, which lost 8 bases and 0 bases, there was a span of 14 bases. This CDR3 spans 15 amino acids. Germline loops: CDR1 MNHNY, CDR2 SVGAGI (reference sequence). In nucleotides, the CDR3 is TGTGCCAGCGGGGCGGTTAAGGCCTCTGGAAACACCATATATTTT. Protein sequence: CASGAVKASGNTIYF.

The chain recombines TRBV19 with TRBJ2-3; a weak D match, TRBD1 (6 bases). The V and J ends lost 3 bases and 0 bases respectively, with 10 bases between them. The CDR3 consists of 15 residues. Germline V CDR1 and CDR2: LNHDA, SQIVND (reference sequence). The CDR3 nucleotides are TGTGCCAGTAGTATTAACAGGGAAAGCACAGATACGCAGTATTTT. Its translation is CASSINRESTDTQYF.

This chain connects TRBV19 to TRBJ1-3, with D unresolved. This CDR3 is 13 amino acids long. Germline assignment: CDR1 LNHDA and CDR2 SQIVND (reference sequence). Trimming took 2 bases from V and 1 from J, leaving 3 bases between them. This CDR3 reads CASSISSGNTIYF. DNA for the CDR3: TGTGCCAGTAGTATATCTTCTGGAAACACCATATATTTT.

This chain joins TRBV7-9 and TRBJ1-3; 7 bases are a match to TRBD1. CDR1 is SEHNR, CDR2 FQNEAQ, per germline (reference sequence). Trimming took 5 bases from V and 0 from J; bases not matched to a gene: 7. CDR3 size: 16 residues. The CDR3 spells CASSTRTGLSGNTIYF. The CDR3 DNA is TGTGCCAGCAGCACCCGGACAGGCCTCTCTGGAAACACCATATATTTT. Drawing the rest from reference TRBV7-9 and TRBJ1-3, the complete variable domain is DTGVSQNPRHKITKRGQNVTFRCDPISEHNRLYWYRQTLGQGPEFLTYFQNEAQLEKSRLLSDRFSAERPKGSFSTLEIQRTEQGDSAMYLCASSTRTGLSGNTIYFGEGSWLTVV.

The CDR3 DNA sequence: TGTGCCAGCAGTGACGGGGGCCCGCAGTATTTT. It specifies CASSDGGPQYF. The chain links TRBV25-1 to TRBJ2-3; D might be TRBD1 or TRBD2, each matching 6 bases. Trimming cost V 3 bases and J 10 bases, with 8 bases left between them. CDR1 and CDR2 (germline): MGHDK, SYGVNS. This CDR3 has 11 amino acids.

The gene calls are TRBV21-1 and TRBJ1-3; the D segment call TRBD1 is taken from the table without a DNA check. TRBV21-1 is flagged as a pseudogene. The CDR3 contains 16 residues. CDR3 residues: CASSKELQGSGNTIYF. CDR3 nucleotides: TGTGCCAGCAGCAAAGAACTACAGGGCTCTGGAAACACCATATATTTT.

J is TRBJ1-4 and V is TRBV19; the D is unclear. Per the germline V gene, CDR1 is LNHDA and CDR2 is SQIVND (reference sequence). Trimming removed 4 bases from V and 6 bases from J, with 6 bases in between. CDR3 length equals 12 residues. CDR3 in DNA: TGTGCCAGTAGTACCACTTATGAAAAACTGTTTTTT. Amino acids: CASSTTYEKLFF.

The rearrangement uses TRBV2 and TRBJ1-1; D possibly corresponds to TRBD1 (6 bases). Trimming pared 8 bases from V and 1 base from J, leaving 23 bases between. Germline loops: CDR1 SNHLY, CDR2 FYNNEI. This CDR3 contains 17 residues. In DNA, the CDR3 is TGTGCCAGCGGACGTTACAGGGATAGGATGGGGAACACTGAAGCTTTCTTT. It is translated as CASGRYRDRMGNTEAFF.

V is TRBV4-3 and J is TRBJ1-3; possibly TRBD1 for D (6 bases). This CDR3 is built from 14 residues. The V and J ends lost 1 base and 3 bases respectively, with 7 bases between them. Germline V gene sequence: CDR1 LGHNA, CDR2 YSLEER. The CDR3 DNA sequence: TGCGCCAGCAGCCAAGCAGGGGTTGGAAACACCATATATTTT. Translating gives CASSQAGVGNTIYF.

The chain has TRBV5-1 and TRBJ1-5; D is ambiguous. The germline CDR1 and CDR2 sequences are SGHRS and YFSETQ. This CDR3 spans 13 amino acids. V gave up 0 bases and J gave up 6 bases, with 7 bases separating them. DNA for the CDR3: TGCGCCAGCAGCTTGGTAATGGGTCAGCCCCAGCATTTT. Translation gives CASSLVMGQPQHF.

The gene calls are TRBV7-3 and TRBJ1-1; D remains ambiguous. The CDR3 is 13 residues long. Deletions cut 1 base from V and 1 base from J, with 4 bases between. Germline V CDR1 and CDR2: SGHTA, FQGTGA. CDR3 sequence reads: CASSLRGNTEAFF. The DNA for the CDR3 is TGTGCCAGCAGCTTAAGAGGGAACACTGAAGCTTTCTTT. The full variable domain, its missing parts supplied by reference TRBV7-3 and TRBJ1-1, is GAGVSQTPSNKVTEKGKYVELRCDPISGHTALYWYRQSLGQGPEFLIYFQGTGAADDSGLPNDRFFAVRPEGSVSTLKIQRTERGDSAVYLCASSLRGNTEAFFGQGTRLTVV.

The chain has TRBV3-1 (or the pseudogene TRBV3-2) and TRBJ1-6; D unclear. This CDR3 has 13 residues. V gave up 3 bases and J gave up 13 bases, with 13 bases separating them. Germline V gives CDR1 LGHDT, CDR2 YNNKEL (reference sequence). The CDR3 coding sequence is TGTGCCAGCAGCCAGGATGGCCTACTCCCCCTCCACTTT. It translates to CASSQDGLLPLHF.

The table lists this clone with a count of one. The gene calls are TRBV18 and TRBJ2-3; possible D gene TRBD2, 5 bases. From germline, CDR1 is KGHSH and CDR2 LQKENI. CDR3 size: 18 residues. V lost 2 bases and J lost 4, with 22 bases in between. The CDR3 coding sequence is TGTGCCAGCTCACCAAACCAACGGGGAAGGGCACGAGCAGATACGCAGTATTTT. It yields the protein CASSPNQRGRARADTQYF.

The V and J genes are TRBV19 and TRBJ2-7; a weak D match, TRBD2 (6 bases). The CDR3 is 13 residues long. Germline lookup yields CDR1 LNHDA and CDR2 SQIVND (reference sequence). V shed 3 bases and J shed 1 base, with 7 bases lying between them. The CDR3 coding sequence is TGTGCCAGTAGTATTGGGGGGTCCTACGAGCAGTACTTC. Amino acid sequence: CASSIGGSYEQYF.

CDR3 DNA sequence: TGTGCCAGCCAGCGGGGGGGCAATGAGCAGTTCTTC. It codes for CASQRGGNEQFF. The chain joins TRBV12-3 or TRBV12-4 to TRBJ2-1; 10 bases line up with TRBD2. Losses at the gene ends were 8 bases for V and 6 bases for J; bases not matched to a gene: 1. CDR3 size: 12 residues.